This T cell receptor (beta chain) was profiled in a study of cytomegalovirus exposure and HLA in healthy donors. This PCR relied on a set of 60 Vbeta primers and 13 Jbeta primers. Profiling relied on immunoSEQ multiplex PCR, and the TCRdb table lists in-frame clones only, not all of them. This table holds around 200,000 clones, approximately 85% found once. There are 18 residues in the CDR3. The germline V gene has CDR1 SGHAT and CDR2 FQNNGV. With 4 bases clipped from V and 4 bases from J, the junction kept 5 bases outside the gene matches. V gene TRBV11-2 combines with J gene TRBJ2-6; 15 positions match TRBD2. The sequencing sample was made of PBMCs. This clonotype originated in a woman younger than 35 in good health and CMV-seronegative. The CDR3 is CASSSGLAGGPGANVLTF. In nucleotides, the CDR3 is TGTGCCAGCAGCTCCGGACTAGCGGGGGGGCCAGGGGCCAACGTCCTGACTTTC. The whole variable domain, filled in from reference TRBV11-2 and TRBJ2-6, reads EAGVAQSPRYKIIEKRQSVAFWCNPISGHATLYWYQQILGQGPKLLIQFQNNGVVDDSQLPKDRFSAERLKGVDSTLKIQPAKLEDSAVYLCASSSGLAGGPGANVLTFGAGSRLTVL.